Presented here are 25 T cell receptor beta chains from one specimen sequenced in a study of blood T cell repertoires in COVID-19. Data came from immunoSEQ multiplex PCR; TCRdb stores just in-frame clones and leaves some out. Of about 120,000 clones detected, 55% to 75% appear once; the ten largest clones hold approximately 1.9%. Sequenced material: peripheral blood. The receptors were gathered from a woman in her 70s with acute or convalescent COVID-19.

This clone was found a few times. The CDR3 region is CASSFRELKNIQYF. In DNA, the CDR3 is TGTGCCAGCAGTTTCCGGGAACTCAAAAACATTCAGTACTTC. J is TRBJ2-4 and V is TRBV28; TRBD2 might be the D (5 bases). Germline CDR1 MDHEN, CDR2 SYDVKM. The CDR3 totals 14 residues. V lost 3 bases and J 3 bases, leaving 9 bases between the germline ends.

This clone was observed once. The V and J genes are TRBV18 and TRBJ1-1, with 9 bases identical to TRBD1. J gave up 4 bases and V 5 bases, and 2 bases lay outside the gene matches. This CDR3 spans 13 amino acids. Per germline, CDR1 KGHSH and CDR2 LQKENI. The CDR3 bases are TGTGCCAGCTCATCGGGACAGGGCACTGAAGCTTTCTTT. It codes for CASSSGQGTEAFF.

This clone was detected once. The chain uses TRBV7-9 and TRBJ1-1, with TRBD1 matching 7 bases. The germline V gene has CDR1 SEHNR and CDR2 FQNEAQ (reference sequence). The CDR3 has 14 amino acids. V gave up 5 bases and J gave up 4 bases; unmatched junction bases: 7. Here the CDR3 reads CASSADRVSTEAFF. The CDR3 DNA reads TGTGCCAGCAGCGCAGACAGGGTCAGCACTGAAGCTTTCTTT.

This clone was detected only once. The rearrangement uses TRBV7-2 and TRBJ2-7; 14 bases match TRBD2. The ends lost 4 bases at V and 5 bases at J; junction bases unmatched: 13. The CDR3 sequence is 18 residues long. Looked up from germline, CDR1 is SGHTA and CDR2 is FQGNSA. Here the CDR3 reads CASSYPGLAGARGNEQYF. The DNA for the CDR3 is TGTGCCAGCAGCTACCCGGGACTAGCGGGGGCCCGAGGGAACGAGCAGTACTTC.

The gene calls are TRBV3-1 (or the pseudogene TRBV3-2) and TRBJ1-6, with TRBD1 matching over 11 bases. Germline V gene lookup returns CDR1 LGHDT and CDR2 YNNKEL (reference sequence). The CDR3 is 15 residues long. Trimming removed 5 bases from V and 8 bases from J; junction bases left unmatched: 5. The DNA for the CDR3 is TGTGCCAGCAGCTTCCGGACAGGGGGCGATTCACCCCTCCACTTT. It codes for CASSFRTGGDSPLHF.

The rearrangement joins TRBV3-1 (or the pseudogene TRBV3-2) to TRBJ2-5; D possibly corresponds to TRBD1 (6 bases). Germline CDR1 and CDR2: LGHDT and YNNKEL (reference sequence). The germline V and J ends were trimmed by 4 bases and 2 bases, with 11 bases remaining between them. This CDR3 has 14 amino acids. The CDR3 here is CASSLTGLQETQYF. Written as DNA, the CDR3 is TGTGCCAGCAGCCTGACAGGACTTCAAGAGACCCAGTACTTC.

The V and J genes are TRBV14 and TRBJ1-6; a weak D match, TRBD1 (6 bases). Germline CDR1 reads SGHDN; CDR2 reads FVKESK. Trimming took off 6 bases at V and 10 bases at J, with 10 bases between the two ends. This CDR3 has 12 residues. The CDR3 here is CASSTGRSPLHF. The CDR3 coding sequence is TGTGCCAGCAGTACAGGGCGATCACCCCTCCACTTT.

This sequence joins TRBV5-8 and TRBJ1-1, with D unresolved. CDR3 size: 13 residues. In germline, CDR1 is SGHTS, CDR2 YDEGEE. Trimming stripped 4 bases from V and 1 base from J, with 8 bases between. The CDR3 here is CASSLLKNTEAFF. CDR3 DNA: TGTGCCAGCAGCCTACTCAAGAACACTGAAGCTTTCTTT.

The V gene is TRBV7-6, the J gene TRBJ1-1, with D hard to call. The ends were cut back, 5 bases at V and 0 bases at J, with 7 bases in the middle. The CDR3 contains 13 residues. CDR1 is SGHVS, CDR2 FNYEAQ, per germline. This chain's CDR3 is CASSPQMNTEAFF. In DNA form, the CDR3 reads TGTGCCAGCAGCCCCCAAATGAACACTGAAGCTTTCTTT.

This clone has only a few counts. CDR3 sequence reads: CASSIGGWSFYNEQFF. DNA of the CDR3: TGTGCCAGCAGCATTGGAGGTTGGAGCTTCTACAATGAGCAGTTCTTC. V usage is TRBV11-2 and J usage is TRBJ2-1; tentative D call: TRBD2 (5 bases). Trimming shortened V by 5 bases and J by 3 bases, and 17 bases separated the two germline ends. The CDR3 totals 16 residues. Germline CDR1 reads SGHAT; CDR2 reads FQNNGV.

The V gene is TRBV27, the J gene TRBJ1-5, with D tentatively TRBD1 (5 bases). The CDR3 has 17 amino acids. CDR1 and CDR2 (germline): MNHEY, SMNVEV (reference sequence). The germline V and J ends were trimmed by 0 bases and 1 base, with 13 bases remaining between them. In DNA, the CDR3 is TGTGCCAGCAGTTTATCAAGTTTGGGGGGGAGCAATCAGCCCCAGCATTTT. Translating gives CASSLSSLGGSNQPQHF.

V usage is TRBV5-1 and J usage is TRBJ2-5, with 9 positions matching TRBD2. Looked up from germline, CDR1 is SGHRS and CDR2 is YFSETQ. With V trimmed by 4 bases and J by 5 bases, 12 bases remained unmatched. This CDR3 is built from 16 residues. In DNA, the CDR3 is TGCGCCAGCAGCCTTACCGGCGGGGGGGGCGTCGAGACCCAGTACTTC. Protein sequence: CASSLTGGGGVETQYF. The full variable domain, rest sourced from reference TRBV5-1 and TRBJ2-5, is KAGVTQTPRYLIKTRGQQVTLSCSPISGHRSVSWYQQTPGQGLQFLFEYFSETQRNKGNFPGRFSGRQFSNSRSEMNVSTLELGDSALYLCASSLTGGGGVETQYFGPGTRLLVL.

The chain has TRBV5-1 and TRBJ2-3; 11 bases align to TRBD2. The germline V gene encodes CDR1 SGHRS and CDR2 YFSETQ. Germline trimming cut 0 bases from V and 6 bases from J; bases unmatched to any gene: 6. CDR3 size: 16 residues. The CDR3 reads CASSLAGTSGSDTQYF. In DNA form, the CDR3 reads TGCGCCAGCAGCTTGGCCGGGACTAGCGGCTCGGATACGCAGTATTTT.

The chain is built from TRBV5-6 and TRBJ2-7; the D gene is possibly TRBD1 (5 bases). The CDR3 is made up of 12 amino acids. V was pared by 4 bases and J by 6 bases, with 11 bases between. CDR1 and CDR2 (germline): SGHDT, YYEEEE. The CDR3 loop is CASSRWGGEQYF. In DNA, the CDR3 is TGTGCCAGCAGCCGGTGGGGCGGCGAGCAGTACTTC.

The chain links TRBV5-6 to TRBJ2-5; D may be TRBD1 (5 bases). CDR3 length equals 13 residues. Trimming took 4 bases from V and 4 from J, leaving 11 bases between them. From germline, CDR1 is SGHDT and CDR2 YYEEEE. CDR3 in DNA: TGTGCCAGCAGCAGAGCTAGGGGAGAGACCCAGTACTTC. This sequence encodes CASSRARGETQYF.

This chain uses TRBV18 with TRBJ2-3; 11 bases agree with TRBD1. The CDR3 extends over 16 amino acids. The junction had 3 bases not matched to a gene; V was cut back by 3 bases and J by 1 base. Germline assignment: CDR1 KGHSH and CDR2 LQKENI. Here the CDR3 reads CASSPRTGGRTDTQYF. The CDR3 coding sequence is TGTGCCAGCTCACCGCGGACAGGGGGCCGCACAGATACGCAGTATTTT. Complete variable domain (other parts from reference TRBV18 and TRBJ2-3): NAGVMQNPRHLVRRRGQEARLRCSPMKGHSHVYWYRQLPEEGLKFMVYLQKENIIDESGMPKERFSAEFPKEGPSILRIQQVVRGDSAAYFCASSPRTGGRTDTQYFGPGTRLTVL.

The chain recombines TRBV12-3 or TRBV12-4 with TRBJ1-2; tentatively, D is TRBD1 (6 bases). With 7 bases removed from V and 4 bases from J, the gap between germline ends came to 13 bases. This CDR3 has 13 residues. The CDR3 coding sequence is TGTGCCAGCACCGTGGACAGAGGCTATGGCTACACCTTC. Translation gives CASTVDRGYGYTF.

The rearrangement uses TRBV5-1 and TRBJ2-5; no clear D. Trimming removed 1 base from V and 2 bases from J, with 12 bases in between. Germline values: CDR1 SGHRS, CDR2 YFSETQ. The CDR3 is 15 amino acids. CDR3 amino acids: CASSLLSQIQETQYF. The CDR3 nucleotides are TGCGCCAGCAGCTTGCTGTCACAAATACAAGAGACCCAGTACTTC.

V and J are TRBV3-1 (or the pseudogene TRBV3-2) and TRBJ2-3; TRBD2 agrees at 8 bases. Losses at the gene ends were 0 bases for V and 2 bases for J; bases not matched to a gene: 7. This CDR3 contains 17 residues. Germline CDR1 is LGHDT and CDR2 is YNNKEL (reference sequence). This CDR3 reads CASSQDRAGGTTDTQYF. CDR3 bases: TGTGCCAGCAGCCAAGATAGGGCGGGAGGAACCACAGATACGCAGTATTTT.

V and J are TRBV3-1 (or the pseudogene TRBV3-2) and TRBJ1-5; D unclear. Per the germline V gene, CDR1 is LGHDT and CDR2 is YNNKEL (reference sequence). The V and J ends lost 0 bases and 4 bases respectively, with 4 bases between them. There are 13 residues in the CDR3. The CDR3 DNA sequence: TGTGCCAGCAGCCAAGATCGTAATCAGCCCCAGCATTTT. Protein: CASSQDRNQPQHF.

This sequence joins TRBV10-3 and TRBJ2-1, with TRBD2 identical over 8 bases. The CDR3 runs 14 residues. Germline V gene lookup returns CDR1 ENHRY and CDR2 SYGVKD. Trimming cost V 7 bases and J 8 bases; bases outside gene matches: 10. CDR3 sequence reads: CAITRGGGLDEQFF. For the CDR3, the DNA is TGTGCCATCACCCGGGGGGGAGGGTTGGATGAGCAGTTCTTC.

The chain links TRBV2 to TRBJ2-1, with 11 positions matching TRBD2. Unmatched junction bases numbered 7, after V lost 6 bases and J lost 0 bases. The CDR3 consists of 17 residues. Per germline, CDR1 SNHLY and CDR2 FYNNEI. The CDR3 nucleotides are TGTGCCAGCAGCGTGACTAGCGGGATAAGCTCCTACAATGAGCAGTTCTTC. Amino acid sequence: CASSVTSGISSYNEQFF. Full variable domain (outside the CDR3, taken from reference TRBV2 and TRBJ2-1): EPEVTQTPSHQVTQMGQEVILRCVPISNHLYFYWYRQILGQKVEFLVSFYNNEISEKSEIFDDQFSVERPDGSNFTLKIRSTKLEDSAMYFCASSVTSGISSYNEQFFGPGTRLTVL.

This clone was observed a few times. The chain combines TRBV12-2 with TRBJ1-5; the D call of TRBD1 is as the table states it, not checked on the DNA. TRBV12-2 has pseudogene status. This CDR3 is built from 19 residues. CDR3 nucleotide sequence: TGTGCAAGTCGCTTAACTCCGGACAGGGGTAACTATAGCAATCAGCCCCAGCATTTT. Its protein is CASRLTPDRGNYSNQPQHF.

This chain joins TRBV9 and TRBJ1-1, with 8 nucleotides matching TRBD1. J lost 2 bases, V lost 0 bases, and 6 bases had no gene match. CDR1 and CDR2 (germline): SGDLS, YYNGEE. The CDR3 runs to 16 residues. Here the CDR3 reads CASSVDQGATNTEAFF. Written as DNA, the CDR3 is TGTGCCAGCAGCGTAGACCAGGGGGCCACCAACACTGAAGCTTTCTTT.

This clone is a singleton in its sample. The chain recombines TRBV15 with TRBJ2-1, with 7 bases lining up with TRBD1. V trimming: 0 bases; J trimming: 4 bases; junction bases outside the gene matches: 3. There are 15 residues in the CDR3. CDR1 and CDR2 (germline): LNHNV, YYDKDF (reference sequence). The CDR3 sequence is CATSRDQTGYNEQFF. DNA for the CDR3: TGTGCCACCAGCAGAGATCAGACAGGGTACAATGAGCAGTTCTTC.